This TCR beta chain was identified during a study of blood T cell repertoires in COVID-19. The CDR3 length is 15 residues. The V end lost 5 bases, the J end lost 0 bases, and 13 bases lay between the germline ends. Per the germline V gene, CDR1 is SGHNT and CDR2 is YYREEE (reference sequence). Profiling relied on immunoSEQ multiplex PCR, and the TCRdb table lists in-frame clones only, not all of them. Of around 100,000 clones in the sample, approximately 80% were seen once. The sequence was collected from a human donor in a cohort sampled during active or convalescent COVID-19. The chain recombines TRBV5-4 with TRBJ2-3, with D unresolved. Sample: peripheral blood. The chain's CDR3 is CASSSGRPSTDTQYF. The CDR3 DNA sequence: TGTGCCAGCAGTTCGGGTAGACCCAGCACAGATACGCAGTATTTT.